The 5 T cell receptor beta chains below were found in one sample sequenced in a study of beta chain features in type 1 diabetes. Whole-study findings and limits: Across all four CD4+ subsets, people with type 1 diabetes showed modestly shorter TCRB CDR3s.

The study reverse transcribed the entire isolated RNA, so it sequenced expressed TCRB transcripts. Only in-frame clones appear in the TCRdb table, and some are missing; sequencing was by immunoSEQ multiplex PCR. The data contain some 240,000 clones, around 15% of them singletons. Antigen specificity for these receptors is unknown. The material sequenced was naive CD4+ T cells from blood. These receptors all stem from a young man with type 1 diabetes.

The chain couples TRBV5-1 to TRBJ2-3; possible D gene TRBD2, 6 bases. CDR3 length: 13 amino acids. The germline gives CDR1 SGHRS, CDR2 YFSETQ. V lost 4 bases to trimming and J lost 4 bases, with 10 bases between them. In nucleotides, the CDR3 is TGCGCCAGCAGCGCGGAGGGCTCAGATACGCAGTATTTT. It is translated as CASSAEGSDTQYF.

This clone came up a few times. The rearrangement uses TRBV29-1 and TRBJ1-1, with TRBD1 matching over 9 bases. The junction had 7 bases not matched to a gene; V was cut back by 4 bases and J by 4 bases. CDR3 length: 14 amino acids. The germline V gene encodes CDR1 SQVTM and CDR2 ANQGSEA. The DNA for the CDR3 is TGCAGCGTTGCCCCAACAGGGGGCAGCACTGAAGCTTTCTTT. Protein: CSVAPTGGSTEAFF.

The genes are TRBV5-1 and TRBJ2-7; D ambiguous. The CDR3 contains 14 residues. Germline V gene sequence: CDR1 SGHRS, CDR2 YFSETQ. The V and J ends lost 0 bases and 3 bases respectively, with 10 bases between them. CDR3 coding DNA: TGCGCCAGCAGCTTGGAGGGTTATAACTACGAGCAGTACTTC. Translated, it gives CASSLEGYNYEQYF.

A few counts support this clone. This sequence joins TRBV5-6 and TRBJ2-4; 10 nucleotides agree with TRBD1. The CDR3 consists of 15 residues. Germline assignment: CDR1 SGHDT and CDR2 YYEEEE. Trimming at V came to 0 bases and at J to 7 bases, leaving 4 bases not matched to a gene. CDR3 nucleotide sequence: TGTGCCAGCAGCTTGGGACAGGGGGCCTCGAACATTCAGTACTTC. Amino acids: CASSLGQGASNIQYF.

The chain recombines TRBV29-1 with TRBJ1-2; 11 bases match TRBD1. This CDR3 is 14 amino acids long. Losses at the gene ends were 6 bases for V and 2 bases for J; bases not matched to a gene: 5. CDR1 and CDR2 (germline): SQVTM, ANQGSEA. CDR3 DNA sequence: TGCAGCGTCCCTGGGACAGGGGGGAACTATGGCTACACCTTC. It is translated as CSVPGTGGNYGYTF. Drawing the rest from reference TRBV29-1 and TRBJ1-2, the complete variable domain is SAVISQKPSRDICQRGTSLTIQCQVDSQVTMMFWYRQQPGQSLTLIATANQGSEATYESGFVIDKFPISRPNLTFSTLTVSNMSPEDSSIYLCSVPGTGGNYGYTFGSGTRLTVV.